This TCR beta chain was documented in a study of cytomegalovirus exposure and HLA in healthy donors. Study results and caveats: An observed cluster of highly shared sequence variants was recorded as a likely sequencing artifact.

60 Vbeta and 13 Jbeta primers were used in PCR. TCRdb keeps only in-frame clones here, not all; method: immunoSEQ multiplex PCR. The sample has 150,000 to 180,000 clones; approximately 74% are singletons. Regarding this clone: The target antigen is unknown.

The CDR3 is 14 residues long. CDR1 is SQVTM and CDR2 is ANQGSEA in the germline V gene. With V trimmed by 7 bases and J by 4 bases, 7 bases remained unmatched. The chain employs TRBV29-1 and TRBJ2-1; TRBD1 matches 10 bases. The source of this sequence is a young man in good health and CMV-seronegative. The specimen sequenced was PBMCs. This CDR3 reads CSAPPGQGYNEQFF. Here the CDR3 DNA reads TGCAGCGCCCCTCCGGGACAGGGGTACAATGAGCAGTTCTTC.